Listed below are T cell receptor beta chains from one sample, sequenced in a study of blood T cell repertoires in COVID-19. Profiled with immunoSEQ multiplex PCR; TCRdb holds only in-frame clones, not every one. The table shows roughly 500,000 clones, with around nine tenths occurring only once. Sequences were obtained from PBMCs or T cells enriched from blood (not recorded which). The receptors stem from a woman aged 55-69 years who had recovered from COVID-19. Both conserved end residues are part of each CDR3. The order of the fields is D gene, J gene, clone size, V gene, CDR3 DNA, CDR3 protein. The D gene is left open where the match is weak. Some rows mark clone size as missing; the rest say once, few, many or name a class of expanded clone.

D gene: TRBD1; J gene: TRBJ1-2; clone size: -; V gene: TRBV15; CDR3 DNA: TGTGCCACCAGCGACCGGGACAGGGGGCCCTATGGCTACACCTTC; CDR3 protein: CATSDRDRGPYGYTF
D gene: TRBD1; J gene: TRBJ1-2; clone size: once; V gene: TRBV27; CDR3 DNA: TGTGCCAGCAGTTCCCCGGGACAGGGGTATGGCTACACCTTC; CDR3 protein: CASSSPGQGYGYTF
D gene: -; J gene: TRBJ2-5; clone size: -; V gene: TRBV5-1; CDR3 DNA: TGCGCCAGCAGCTTGCAGGGGTATGAGACCCAGTACTTC; CDR3 protein: CASSLQGYETQYF
D gene: -; J gene: TRBJ2-5; clone size: -; V gene: TRBV28; CDR3 DNA: TGTGCCAGCAGCCCCCCCGGGGGTAGGGCCCAGTACTTC; CDR3 protein: CASSPPGGRAQYF
D gene: -; J gene: TRBJ1-1; clone size: -; V gene: TRBV18; CDR3 DNA: TGTGCCAGCTCCCAAGTACAGGGTCTTGGCACTGAAGCTTTCTTT; CDR3 protein: CASSQVQGLGTEAFF
D gene: -; J gene: TRBJ2-3; clone size: few; V gene: TRBV4-1; CDR3 DNA: TGCGCCAGCAGCCAAGATTGGGCAGCAGATACGCAGTATTTT; CDR3 protein: CASSQDWAADTQYF
D gene: -; J gene: TRBJ1-2; clone size: -; V gene: TRBV6-5; CDR3 DNA: TGTGCCAGCAATCCCGGCACAGCAGCTAACTATGGCTACACCTTC; CDR3 protein: CASNPGTAANYGYTF
D gene: TRBD1; J gene: TRBJ1-1; clone size: -; V gene: TRBV7-2; CDR3 DNA: TGTGCCAGCAGCTTTCTATTGACAGGGGTCCACACTGAAGCTTTCTTT; CDR3 protein: CASSFLLTGVHTEAFF
D gene: -; J gene: TRBJ2-5; clone size: -; V gene: TRBV10-3; CDR3 DNA: TGTGCCATCAGATCCCGGGACTCCGAAGGGACCCAGTACTTC; CDR3 protein: CAIRSRDSEGTQYF
D gene: TRBD1; J gene: TRBJ1-1; clone size: -; V gene: TRBV10-3; CDR3 DNA: TGTGCCATCAGCTACGGACAGGGGGCGGTGAACACTGAAGCTTTCTTT; CDR3 protein: CAISYGQGAVNTEAFF
D gene: -; J gene: TRBJ2-7; clone size: -; V gene: TRBV10-2; CDR3 DNA: TGCGCCAGCACGGCAGGGGGGCCCTACGAGCAGTACTTC; CDR3 protein: CASTAGGPYEQYF
D gene: -; J gene: TRBJ2-1; clone size: -; V gene: TRBV5-1; CDR3 DNA: TGCGCCAGCAGCTTGGACGGACTATCCCGATACAATGAGCAGTTCTTC; CDR3 protein: CASSLDGLSRYNEQFF
D gene: -; J gene: TRBJ2-3; clone size: -; V gene: TRBV9; CDR3 DNA: TGTGCCAGCAGCGCCGTTTGGGGGGGCACAGATACGCAGTATTTT; CDR3 protein: CASSAVWGGTDTQYF
D gene: -; J gene: TRBJ1-5; clone size: -; V gene: TRBV5-5; CDR3 DNA: TGTGCCAGCAGCTTGACAGGGACCAGCAATCAGCCCCAGCATTTT; CDR3 protein: CASSLTGTSNQPQHF
D gene: -; J gene: TRBJ2-1; clone size: -; V gene: TRBV5-1; CDR3 DNA: TGCGCCAGCTGGGGGGACTCCTACAATGAGCAGTTCTTC; CDR3 protein: CASWGDSYNEQFF
D gene: -; J gene: TRBJ1-2; clone size: -; V gene: TRBV3-1/TRBV3-2; CDR3 DNA: TGTGCCAGCAGTCAAGTTTCAGGGAGGGGTGGCTACACCTTC; CDR3 protein: CASSQVSGRGGYTF
D gene: -; J gene: TRBJ1-2; clone size: -; V gene: TRBV27; CDR3 DNA: TGTGCCAGCAGTGGATCGGGGATTCATGGCTACACCTTC; CDR3 protein: CASSGSGIHGYTF
D gene: TRBD1; J gene: TRBJ2-7; clone size: once; V gene: TRBV7-9; CDR3 DNA: TGTGCCAGCAGCGGACAGGTTCATCGAACCTACGAGCAGTACTTC; CDR3 protein: CASSGQVHRTYEQYF
D gene: -; J gene: TRBJ1-1; clone size: -; V gene: TRBV20-1; CDR3 DNA: TGCAGTGCTAGTCACTTGCCTGAAGCTTTCTTT; CDR3 protein: CSASHLPEAFF
D gene: TRBD1; J gene: TRBJ1-4; clone size: -; V gene: TRBV7-9; CDR3 DNA: TGTGCCAGCAGCTCGTCCCGGGACAGGGGAACTAATGAAAAACTGTTTTTT; CDR3 protein: CASSSSRDRGTNEKLFF
D gene: TRBD2; J gene: TRBJ2-1; clone size: -; V gene: TRBV19; CDR3 DNA: TGTGCCAGTAGTGGACTAGCGGGGGACTCCTACAATGAGCAGTTCTTC; CDR3 protein: CASSGLAGDSYNEQFF
D gene: TRBD1; J gene: TRBJ2-2; clone size: once; V gene: TRBV24-1; CDR3 DNA: TGTGCCACTACCGGGACAGTCACCGGGGAGCTGTTTTTT; CDR3 protein: CATTGTVTGELFF